This T cell receptor (beta chain) was captured in a study of PD-L1 blockade in urothelial cancer. Study context: Treatment start was followed by blood analysis at 3 weeks (second dose) and again at 6 weeks. Blood-derived samples held a median around 140,000 T cells.

Notes on this clone: What it recognizes is unknown.

The trim removed 4 bases at V and 4 bases at J, leaving 7 bases unmatched. The CDR3 is 17 residues long. Per germline, CDR1 SGHRS and CDR2 YFSETQ. Synthetic TCR analog templates were added to each PCR reaction. Repertoires were generated with immunoSEQ multiplex PCR, while TCRdb's copy carries only in-frame clones and drops some. The table includes about 38,000 clones, about 88% detected once. Time point reported: peripheral blood 6 weeks after treatment start. Study observations and caveats: When pretreatment blood TCR clonality was below the median, it predicted better survival.

The rearrangement uses TRBV5-1 and TRBJ2-2; TRBD2 aligns across 13 bases. The origin of this receptor is a man in his sixties with urothelial cancer. The sequenced sample was PBMCs, obtained around atezolizumab (anti-PD-L1) treatment. CDR3 sequence reads: CASSGRTSGSGTGELFF. CDR3 nucleotides: TGCGCCAGCAGCGGGAGGACTAGCGGGAGTGGCACCGGGGAGCTGTTTTTT. Complete variable domain (other parts from reference TRBV5-1 and TRBJ2-2): KAGVTQTPRYLIKTRGQQVTLSCSPISGHRSVSWYQQTPGQGLQFLFEYFSETQRNKGNFPGRFSGRQFSNSRSEMNVSTLELGDSALYLCASSGRTSGSGTGELFFGEGSRLTVL.